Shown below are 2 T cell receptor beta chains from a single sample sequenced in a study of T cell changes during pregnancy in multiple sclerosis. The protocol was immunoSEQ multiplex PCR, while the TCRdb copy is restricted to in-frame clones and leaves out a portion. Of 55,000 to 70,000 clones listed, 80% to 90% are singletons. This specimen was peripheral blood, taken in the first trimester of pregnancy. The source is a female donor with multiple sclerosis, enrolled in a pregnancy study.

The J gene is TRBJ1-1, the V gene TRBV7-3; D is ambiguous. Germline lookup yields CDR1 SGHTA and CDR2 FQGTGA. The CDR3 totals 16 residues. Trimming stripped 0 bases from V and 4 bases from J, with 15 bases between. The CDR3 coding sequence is TGTGCCAGCAGCTTAACGGATACAGCTTCATCCACTGAAGCTTTCTTT. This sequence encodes CASSLTDTASSTEAFF.

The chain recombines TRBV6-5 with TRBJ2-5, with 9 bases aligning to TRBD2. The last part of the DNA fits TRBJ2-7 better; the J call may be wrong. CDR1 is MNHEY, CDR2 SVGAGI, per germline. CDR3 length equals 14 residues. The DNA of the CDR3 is TGTGCCAGCAGTCTTAGCGGGGGCGGCTACGAGCAGTACTTC. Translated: CASSLSGGGYEQYF.